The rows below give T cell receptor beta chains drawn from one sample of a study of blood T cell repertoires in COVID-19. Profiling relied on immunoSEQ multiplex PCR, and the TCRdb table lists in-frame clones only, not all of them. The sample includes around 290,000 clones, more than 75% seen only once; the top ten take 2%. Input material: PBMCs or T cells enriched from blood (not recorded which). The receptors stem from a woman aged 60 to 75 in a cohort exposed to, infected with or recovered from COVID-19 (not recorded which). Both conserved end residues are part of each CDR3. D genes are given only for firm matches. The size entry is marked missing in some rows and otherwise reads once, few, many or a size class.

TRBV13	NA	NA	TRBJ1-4	TGTGCCAGCAGCTTGAGCCAGCGTCGTGAAAAACTGTTTTTT	CASSLSQRREKLFF
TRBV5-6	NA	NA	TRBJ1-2	TGTGCCAGCAGCTTCCCAGGGAACTATGGCTACACCTTC	CASSFPGNYGYTF
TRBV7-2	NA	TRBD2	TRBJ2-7	TGTGCCAGCAGCCCCGGGACTAGCGAATCCTACGAGCAGTACTTC	CASSPGTSESYEQYF
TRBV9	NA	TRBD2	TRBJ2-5	TGTGCCAGCAGCGTAGCCCTAGCGGGACCCCAAGAGACCCAGTACTTC	CASSVALAGPQETQYF
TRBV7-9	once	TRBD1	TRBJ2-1	TGTGCCAGCAGCCCTCAGAGGACAGGGGACTCCTACAATGAGCAGTTCTTC	CASSPQRTGDSYNEQFF
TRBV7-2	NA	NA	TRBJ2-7	TGTGCCAGCAGACGACAGGTCCCCTACTACGAGCAGTACTTC	CASRRQVPYYEQYF
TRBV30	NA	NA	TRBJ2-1	TGTGCCTGGAGTACCTCGAGATCCCATGAGCAGTTCTTC	CAWSTSRSHEQFF
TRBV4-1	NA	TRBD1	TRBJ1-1	TGCGCCAGCAGATCGACAGGGGGCAGGACTGAAGCTTTCTTT	CASRSTGGRTEAFF
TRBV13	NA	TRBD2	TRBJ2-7	TGTGCCAGCAGCTTAGTCCTTAGCGGGAGGGCCGGAACCTACGAGCAGTACTTC	CASSLVLSGRAGTYEQYF
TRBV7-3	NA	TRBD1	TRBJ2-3	TGTGCCAGCAGCTTACAGGGGGCGGCCATAGATACGCAGTATTTT	CASSLQGAAIDTQYF
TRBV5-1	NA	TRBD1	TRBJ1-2	TGCGCCAGCCGACCCGGACAGGGGAGCTACGCCTATGGCTACACCTTC	CASRPGQGSYAYGYTF
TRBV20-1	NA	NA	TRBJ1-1	TGCAGTGCTAGTAGGGGGTGGGCTGAAGCTTTCTTT	CSASRGWAEAFF
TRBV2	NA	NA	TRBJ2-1	TGTGCCAGCAGCCTTGACAGCTCCAATGAGCAGTTCTTC	CASSLDSSNEQFF
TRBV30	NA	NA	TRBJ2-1	TGTGCGAGTTACAATGAGCAGTTCTTC	CASYNEQFF
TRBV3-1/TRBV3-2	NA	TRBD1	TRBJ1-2	TGTGCCAGCAGCCAAGTAAACAGGGGCTATGGCTACACCTTC	CASSQVNRGYGYTF
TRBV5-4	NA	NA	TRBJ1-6	TGTGCCAGCAGCTTGGCGGGGGGCGATGCCTCTTCACCCCTCCACTTT	CASSLAGGDASSPLHF
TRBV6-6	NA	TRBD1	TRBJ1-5	TGTGCCAGCACCCGGGACAGGTCCCGGGGGCAGCCCCAGCATTTT	CASTRDRSRGQPQHF
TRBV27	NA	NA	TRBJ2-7	TGTGCCAGCAGTTTTTCCACGGGAGAAAAGTCCTACGAGCAGTACTTC	CASSFSTGEKSYEQYF
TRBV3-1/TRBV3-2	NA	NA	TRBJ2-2	TGTGCCAGCAGCCCCTACTTAACGAACACCGGGGAGCTGTTTTTT	CASSPYLTNTGELFF
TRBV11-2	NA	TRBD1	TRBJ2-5	TGTGCCAGCAGCTCACCGGGACAGGGGGTGGGATCGAGAGAGACCCAGTACTTC	CASSSPGQGVGSRETQYF
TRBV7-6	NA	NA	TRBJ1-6	TGTGCCAGCAGCTTAGCGCATCGGGGTGCGAATTCACCCCTCCACTTT	CASSLAHRGANSPLHF
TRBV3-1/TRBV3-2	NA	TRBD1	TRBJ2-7	TGTGCCAGCAGCCTGAGGACAGGGGATTTGGACGAGCAGTACTTC	CASSLRTGDLDEQYF
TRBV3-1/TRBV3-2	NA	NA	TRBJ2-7	TGTGCCAGCAGCCAAATAACCTACGAGCAGTACTTC	CASSQITYEQYF
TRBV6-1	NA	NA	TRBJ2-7	TGTGCCAGCAGTGAAGCGCATTACGGGGCCTACGAGCAGTACTTC	CASSEAHYGAYEQYF
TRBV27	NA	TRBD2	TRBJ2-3	TGTGCCAGCAGTCCGTACGGACTAGCAGATACGCAGTATTTT	CASSPYGLADTQYF
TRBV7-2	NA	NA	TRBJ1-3	TGTGCCAGCAGCCCCGGGCAGGGGTACACCATATATTTT	CASSPGQGYTIYF
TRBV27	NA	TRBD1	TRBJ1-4	TGTGCCAGCAGTTTACTCGGGACAGGCGAAAAACTGTTTTTT	CASSLLGTGEKLFF
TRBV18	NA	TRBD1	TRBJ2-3	TGTGCCAGCTCACCAAGGTCGTACCGACCAGGGCAAGAGGGGGCCACAGATACGCAGTATTTT	CASSPRSYRPGQEGATDTQYF
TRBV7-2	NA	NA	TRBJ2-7	TGTGCCAGCAGCTCAGCACTAGAGGTCGAGCAGTACTTC	CASSSALEVEQYF
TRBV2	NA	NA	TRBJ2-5	TGTGCCAGCCTGACTAGAGGAGAGACCCAGTACTTC	CASLTRGETQYF
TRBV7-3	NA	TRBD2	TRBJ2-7	TGTGCCAGCAGCTTGAGCGGGACCAACGAGCAGTACTTC	CASSLSGTNEQYF
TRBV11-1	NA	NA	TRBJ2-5	TGTGCCAGCAGCCGAAGTAGCGGCCGGTCGGGGGAGACCCAGTACTTC	CASSRSSGRSGETQYF
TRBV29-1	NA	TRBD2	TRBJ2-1	TGCAGCGTTCAAGGCGGGAGCTCCTACAATGAGCAGTTCTTC	CSVQGGSSYNEQFF
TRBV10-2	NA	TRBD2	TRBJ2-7	TGCGCCAGCAGTGCCCTAGCGGGAGGGTACGAGCAGTACTTC	CASSALAGGYEQYF
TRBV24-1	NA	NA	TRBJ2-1	TGTGCCACCAGTGACCTAGGGGGTAGCTCCTACAATGAGCAGTTCTTC	CATSDLGGSSYNEQFF
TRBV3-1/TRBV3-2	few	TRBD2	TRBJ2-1	TGTGCCAGCAGCCATCGAGGCGGGAGCAATGAGCAGTTCTTC	CASSHRGGSNEQFF
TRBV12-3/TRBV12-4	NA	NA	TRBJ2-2	TGTGCCAGCAGTGGTCACTACACCGGGGAGCTGTTTTTT	CASSGHYTGELFF
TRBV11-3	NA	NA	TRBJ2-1	TGTGCCAGCAGCTTAGTCGGGGGCTCCTACAATGAGCAGTTCTTC	CASSLVGGSYNEQFF
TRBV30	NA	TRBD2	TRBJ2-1	TGTGCCTGGAGTGGCACGCGGGGGAACTACAATGAGCAGTTCTTC	CAWSGTRGNYNEQFF
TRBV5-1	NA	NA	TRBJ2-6	TGCGCCAGCGCCAGACTCGGGGGATCCTCTGGGGCCAACGTCCTGACTTTC	CASARLGGSSGANVLTF
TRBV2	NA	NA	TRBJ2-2	TGTGCCAGCAGTGTTTTGCCCCCCCGGGAGTTATCGGCCGGGGAGCTGTTTTTT	CASSVLPPRELSAGELFF
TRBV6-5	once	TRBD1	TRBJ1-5	TGTGCCAGCTCCAGGGGGGCGGTTGGACAGCCCCAGCATTTT	CASSRGAVGQPQHF
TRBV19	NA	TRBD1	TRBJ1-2	TGTGCCAGTAGTTCCCCCCAGGGGGTCGCCGGTCTTGGCTACACCTTC	CASSSPQGVAGLGYTF
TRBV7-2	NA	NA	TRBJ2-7	TGTGCCAGCAGCTTAGACGGGAGTCCCCACGAGCAGTACTTC	CASSLDGSPHEQYF
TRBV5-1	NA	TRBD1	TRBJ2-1	TGCGCCAGCAGCTACCGGGACAGGGACCTATACTTTGCTGAGCAGTTCTTC	CASSYRDRDLYFAEQFF
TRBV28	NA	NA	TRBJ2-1	TGTGCCGTCCTGGATAGGGGTAGCTCCTACAATGAGCAGTTCTTC	CAVLDRGSSYNEQFF
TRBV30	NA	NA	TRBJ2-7	TGTGCCTGGAGTACCCCGTTTAAGCCAGCGGGCCCCTACGAGCAGTACTTC	CAWSTPFKPAGPYEQYF
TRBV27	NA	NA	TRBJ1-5	TGTGCCAGCAGTGCCTCGGGGAGCAATCAGCCCCAGCATTTT	CASSASGSNQPQHF
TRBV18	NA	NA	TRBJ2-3	TGTGCCAGCTCACCCGGTAGGCGGGCAGATACGCAGTATTTT	CASSPGRRADTQYF
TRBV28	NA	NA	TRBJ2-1	TGTGCCAGCACCCCTGTTCGTAGCTCCTACAATGAGCAGTTCTTC	CASTPVRSSYNEQFF
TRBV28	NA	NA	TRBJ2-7	TGTGCCAGCAGTACGGGACTCTCCTACGAGCAGTACTTC	CASSTGLSYEQYF
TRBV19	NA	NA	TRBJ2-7	TGTGCCAGTAGTTCGTCCCGGGACTCCTACGAGCAGTACTTC	CASSSSRDSYEQYF
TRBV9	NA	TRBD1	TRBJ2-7	TGTGCCAGCGCGCGGGGACAGGGTAGGGACGAGCAGTACTTC	CASARGQGRDEQYF
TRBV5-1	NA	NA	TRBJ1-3	TGCGCCAGCAGCCCCCAGGTTTACTCTGGAAACACCATATATTTT	CASSPQVYSGNTIYF
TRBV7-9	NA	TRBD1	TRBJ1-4	TGTGCCAGCAGCTTGATGACGACAGGGCGTCATGAAAAACTGTTTTTT	CASSLMTTGRHEKLFF